These 20 T cell receptor beta chains share one sample of origin, sequenced in a study of regulatory T cells in long-lasting Graves disease. The TCR beta library used iRepertoire HTBI primers with Arm-PCR amplification of CDR3. TCRdb re-derived calls from the multiplex PCR reads in MiXCR, one entry per CDR3 protein. The table records 300,000 to 450,000 distinct CDR3 sequences, about 16% of them present only once. Time point in this sample: newly diagnosed GD, antithyroid drugs for less than 3 months. The TCR library used RNA extracted from PBMCs. This specimen was peripheral blood mononuclear cells (PBMCs), taken at new diagnosis, from a patient treated with antithyroid drugs. The origin of the receptors is a female donor with Graves disease.

This clonotype was observed many times. The chain has TRBV6-1 and TRBJ2-7, with D maybe TRBD2 (5 bases). The V and J ends lost 8 bases and 0 bases respectively, with 11 bases between them. This CDR3 comprises 13 residues. Germline lookup yields CDR1 MNHNS and CDR2 SASEGT. The CDR3 sequence: CASGQGSSYEQYF. In DNA, the CDR3 is TGTGCCAGCGGTCAAGGGAGCTCCTACGAGCAGTACTTC.

This clonotype was found many times. This rearrangement joins TRBV20-1 to TRBJ2-1; 7 bases agree with TRBD2. CDR1 and CDR2 (germline): DFQATT, SNEGSKA (reference sequence). The CDR3 runs 15 residues. With 6 bases clipped from V and 2 bases from J, the junction kept 10 bases outside the gene matches. CDR3 sequence reads: CSAPIAGRPYNEQFF. For the CDR3, the DNA is TGCAGTGCGCCGATAGCGGGCCGTCCCTACAATGAGCAGTTCTTC.

This clonotype was seen repeatedly, ten times or more. The chain recombines TRBV5-1 with TRBJ2-1, with 9 bases fitting TRBD2. The trim removed 0 bases at V and 5 bases at J, leaving 6 bases unmatched. The CDR3 sequence is 16 residues long. CDR1 and CDR2 (germline): SGHRS, YFSETQ. DNA for the CDR3: TGCGCCAGCAGCTTGGCCTTGGCGGGAGGGCACAATGAGCAGTTCTTC. As protein: CASSLALAGGHNEQFF.

This clonotype was observed a few times. A much larger clone differs by one base, so this may be a read error. This sequence joins TRBV30 and TRBJ1-2; unclear D gene. The V gene lost 7 bases and the J gene lost 4 bases, with 16 bases spanning the gap. Germline V CDR1 and CDR2: GTSNPN, SVGIG (reference sequence). The CDR3 covers 13 residues. CDR3 in DNA: TGTGCCTCTGGTGGCAGATCTAGCTATGGCTACACCTTC. Its translation is CASGGRSSYGYTF.

This clonotype was recorded at least ten times. The chain joins TRBV15 to TRBJ1-1; no definite D call. Trimming cost V 3 bases and J 5 bases, with 7 bases left between them. Germline V gene data show CDR1 as LNHNV and CDR2 as YYDKDF (reference sequence). The CDR3 has 12 amino acids. CDR3 amino acids: CATSREDTEAFF. The CDR3 region has the DNA TGTGCCACCAGCAGGGAGGATACTGAAGCTTTCTTT.

This clonotype was recorded many times. The CDR3 loop is CASSPDETGSYGYTF. CDR3 nucleotides: TGTGCCAGCAGCCCCGACGAGACAGGGAGCTATGGCTACACCTTC. The V call is TRBV7-6, the J call TRBJ1-2, with 7 bases fitting TRBD1. V gave up 5 bases and J gave up 4 bases; unmatched junction bases: 10. CDR3 length: 15 residues. CDR1 SGHVS and CDR2 FNYEAQ come from the germline V gene.

This clonotype turned up a few times. This clone may be a read error of a much larger clone one base away. This rearrangement joins TRBV6-2 or TRBV6-3 to TRBJ1-1; weak D call: TRBD1 (5 bases). CDR1 is MNHEY, CDR2 SVGEGT, per germline. The CDR3 has 14 residues. The DNA for the CDR3 is TGTGCCAGCAGTTACGGGGGAGGCCCCACTGAAGCTCTCTTT. Protein product: CASSYGGGPTEALF.

This clonotype was recorded many times. V gene TRBV9 combines with J gene TRBJ2-3, with TRBD1 matching 7 bases. J lost 0 bases, V lost 3 bases, and 7 bases had no gene match. The germline gives CDR1 SGDLS, CDR2 YYNGEE. The CDR3 consists of 16 residues. The CDR3 region is CASSASTGLSTDTQYF. For the CDR3, the DNA is TGTGCCAGCAGCGCGTCGACAGGGTTAAGCACAGATACGCAGTATTTT.

In its sample, this clonotype was seen a few times. This rearrangement joins TRBV7-9 to TRBJ2-1, with 9 bases aligning to TRBD1. This CDR3 has 16 residues. Germline V CDR1 and CDR2: SEHNR, FQNEAQ (reference sequence). V was clipped by 5 bases and J by 3 bases; unmatched bases: 8. CDR3 nucleotide sequence: TGTGCCAGCAGCCGAAAGGGACAGGGCTACTACAATGAGCAGTTCTTC. Protein sequence: CASSRKGQGYYNEQFF.

At least ten counts were recorded for this clonotype. The chain carries TRBV2 and TRBJ2-7; maybe TRBD2 (6 bases). Germline V lookup: CDR1 SNHLY, CDR2 FYNNEI. This CDR3 has 14 amino acids. Trimming shortened V by 6 bases and J by 13 bases, and 25 bases separated the two germline ends. The CDR3 spells CASSYLATGPDSYF. CDR3 nucleotide sequence: TGTGCCAGCAGCTACCTAGCGACCGGCCCCGACAGTTACTTC.

The V gene is TRBV12-3 or TRBV12-4, the J gene TRBJ2-3; 11 positions agree with TRBD2. The J call is in doubt because the DNA end fits TRBJ2-1 better. CDR3 length: 15 residues. The CDR3 DNA sequence: TGTGCCAGCAGGGGAACTAGCGGGAGCCGCGATGAGCAGTTCTTC. Protein sequence: CASRGTSGSRDEQFF.

Ten or more counts support this clonotype. This chain joins TRBV20-1 and TRBJ2-5; the match to TRBD1 covers 7 bases. V was pared by 0 bases and J by 2 bases, with 9 bases of the junction left unmatched. Germline assignment: CDR1 DFQATT and CDR2 SNEGSKA (reference sequence). The CDR3 consists of 16 residues. CDR3: CSARDSVQGKQETQYF. In DNA form, the CDR3 reads TGCAGTGCTAGAGATTCCGTACAGGGGAAACAAGAGACCCAGTACTTC.

This clonotype showed up many times. This chain links TRBV18 with TRBJ2-1, with a weak D call TRBD2 (5 bases). The ends were cut back, 0 bases at V and 8 bases at J, with 11 bases in the middle. The germline CDR1 and CDR2 sequences are KGHSH and LQKENI. The CDR3 sequence is 14 residues long. CDR3 nucleotides: TGTGCCAGCTCACCACCTTCTAGCACCGATGAGCAGTTCTTC. Its translation: CASSPPSSTDEQFF.

This clonotype has a count of ten or more. The J gene is TRBJ2-7, the V gene TRBV6-2 or TRBV6-3; possible D gene TRBD1, 6 bases. Trimming shortened V by 5 bases and J by 3 bases, and 14 bases separated the two germline ends. Per the germline V gene, CDR1 is MNHEY and CDR2 is SVGEGT. The CDR3 consists of 14 residues. The CDR3 is CASSERAGVYEQYF. The CDR3 coding sequence is TGTGCCAGCAGTGAACGAGCAGGGGTCTACGAGCAGTACTTC.

The sample holds many counts of this clonotype. The V call is TRBV27, the J call TRBJ1-4; D is perhaps TRBD1 (6 bases). The CDR3 runs to 14 residues. The germline V gene has CDR1 MNHEY and CDR2 SMNVEV (reference sequence). V was pared by 4 bases and J by 8 bases, with 14 bases between. The CDR3 coding sequence is TGTGCCAGCAGTTCCCAGGGGCCCCGCGAAAAACTGTTTTTT. Encoded protein: CASSSQGPREKLFF.

Only one count was recorded for this clonotype. V gene TRBV6-1 combines with J gene TRBJ1-3, with D tentatively TRBD1 (6 bases). The germline V gene encodes CDR1 MNHNS and CDR2 SASEGT. The V and J ends lost 6 bases and 4 bases respectively, with 13 bases between them. The CDR3 is 14 residues long. CDR3 DNA sequence: TGTGCCAGCAGCCGGCGGACAGACGGAAACACCATATATTTT. Amino acids: CASSRRTDGNTIYF.

This clonotype was picked up a small number of times. The V call is TRBV7-9, the J call TRBJ1-3, with D hard to call. There are 15 residues in the CDR3. Germline loops: CDR1 SEHNR, CDR2 FQNEAQ (reference sequence). V shed 5 bases and J shed 2 bases, with 13 bases lying between them. This chain's CDR3 is CASSLAGSTGNTIYF. The CDR3 DNA follows: TGTGCCAGCAGCCTTGCTGGGTCCACTGGAAACACCATATATTTT.

In its sample, this clonotype was seen a few times. The chain recombines TRBV7-9 with TRBJ2-5; D remains unclear. Germline assignment: CDR1 SEHNR and CDR2 FQNEAQ (reference sequence). With 7 bases removed from V and 3 bases from J, the gap between germline ends came to 15 bases. The CDR3 extends over 14 amino acids. CDR3 residues: CASTGRVMEETQYF. The CDR3, as DNA: TGTGCCAGCACCGGAAGGGTGATGGAAGAGACCCAGTACTTC.

The rearrangement uses TRBV6-4 and TRBJ1-5; TRBD1 matches at 7 bases. Germline lookup yields CDR1 MRHNA and CDR2 SNTAGT. The CDR3 has 13 residues. The V and J ends lost 5 bases and 9 bases, in that order; junction bases with no gene match: 7. The CDR3 here is CASSYETGRPQHF. The DNA for the CDR3 is TGTGCCAGCAGTTACGAGACAGGGAGGCCCCAGCATTTT.

This clonotype was seen many times. The rearrangement uses TRBV28 and TRBJ2-5; tentatively, D is TRBD1 (6 bases). With 6 bases removed from V and 2 bases from J, the gap between germline ends came to 19 bases. The CDR3 is made up of 16 amino acids. Germline lookup yields CDR1 MDHEN and CDR2 SYDVKM. The CDR3 DNA is TGTGCCAGCAGCCCGTCCCGAACAGGGAATCAAGAGACCCAGTACTTC. Amino acids: CASSPSRTGNQETQYF.